This TCR beta chain derives from a study of regulatory T cells in long-lasting Graves disease. This clonotype appeared many times. CDR3-region Arm-PCR and iRepertoire HTBI primers produced the TCR beta libraries. MiXCR was run by TCRdb on the multiplex PCR reads, yielding one entry per CDR3 protein. The repertoire holds 550,000 to 650,000 distinct CDR3 sequences, with approximately 16% as singletons. Time point described: newly diagnosed GD, antithyroid drugs for less than 3 months. The TCR library was prepared using RNA isolated from PBMCs. American Thyroid Association guidelines defined Graves' disease diagnosis. The trim removed 8 bases at V and 7 bases at J, leaving 15 bases unmatched. CDR3 length equals 16 residues. The data were also submitted as part of a second study, on T cells in Graves' hyperthyroidism and ophthalmopathy.

This material consisted of peripheral blood mononuclear cells (PBMCs), taken at new diagnosis, from a patient treated with antithyroid drugs. The clonotype originates from a man between 18 and 29 years old with Graves disease. The chain employs TRBV12-3 or TRBV12-4 and TRBJ2-2; TRBD2 agrees at 8 bases. The chain's CDR3 is CASCLNGGGLHGELFF. CDR3 DNA sequence: TGTGCCAGCTGCCTGAACGGGGGGGGCCTCCACGGGGAGCTGTTTTTT.